What follows are 13 T cell receptor beta chains derived from one specimen sequenced in a study of T cells in Graves' hyperthyroidism and ophthalmopathy. Amplification of TCR beta CDR3 regions used RNA as the template. Researchers ran a first-round RT-PCR on the TCR CDR3 using the HTBI primer set. TCRdb fed the multiplex PCR reads into MiXCR, producing one record per CDR3 protein. This sample has a few hundred thousand distinct CDR3 sequences, with around 15% found just once. The sample was blood. The receptor source for this set is a woman between 18 and 30 years old with Graves' hyperthyroidism.

This clonotype has just a few counts. A read error may explain this, as a much larger clone is one base away. The chain employs TRBV11-2 and TRBJ2-1; D is uncertain. CDR3 size: 11 residues. Germline CDR1 and CDR2: SGHAT and FQNNGV. The CDR3 sequence is CAGSHDNEQFF. DNA of the CDR3: TGTGCCGGCAGTCATGACAATGAGCAGTTCTTC. Variable domain in full (rest from reference TRBV11-2 and TRBJ2-1): EAGVAQSPRYKIIEKRQSVAFWCNPISGHATLYWYQQILGQGPKLLIQFQNNGVVDDSQLPKDRFSAERLKGVDSTLKIQPAKLEDSAVYLCAGSHDNEQFFGPGTRLTVL.

This clonotype showed up just a few times. CDR3 in amino acids: CATSSSARLSEKLFF. The CDR3 DNA follows: TGTGCCACCAGCTCCTCGGCCCGTTTGAGTGAAAAACTGTTTTTT. V gene TRBV15 combines with J gene TRBJ1-4, with D uncertain. The V and J ends lost 5 bases and 7 bases respectively, with 17 bases between them. This CDR3 spans 15 amino acids. Germline values: CDR1 LNHNV, CDR2 YYDKDF (reference sequence).

This clonotype was observed many times. The rearrangement links TRBV11-3 to TRBJ1-1; no clear D. The CDR3 spans 14 residues. CDR1 and CDR2 (germline): SGHNT, YENEEA. V shed 2 bases and J shed 8 bases, with 15 bases lying between them. For the CDR3, the DNA is TGTGCCAGCAGCTTACAGTTGGGTACAGCAGAAGCTTTCTTT. It encodes CASSLQLGTAEAFF.

Comment on this clonotype: A much bigger clone sits one base away, suggesting this may be a read error. J is TRBJ1-2 and V is TRBV20-1; the D gene is possibly TRBD1 (6 bases). Germline V gives CDR1 DFQATT, CDR2 SNEGSKA (reference sequence). The CDR3 runs 15 residues. The CDR3 DNA reads as TGCAGTGCTGCCTACCTCAGGGGCGCTAACTATGACTACACCTTC. It translates to CSAAYLRGANYDYTF.

The rearrangement uses TRBV4-1 and TRBJ2-1; a weak D match, TRBD1 (6 bases). The CDR3 extends over 14 amino acids. The V gene lost 3 bases and the J gene lost 6 bases, with 12 bases spanning the gap. Germline assignment: CDR1 MGHRA and CDR2 YSYEKL. The CDR3: CASSQATGLNEQFF. For the CDR3, the DNA is TGCGCCAGCAGCCAGGCCACAGGGCTCAATGAGCAGTTCTTC.

Ten or more counts support this clonotype. The J gene is TRBJ2-7, the V gene TRBV3-1, with D perhaps matching TRBD2 (5 bases). The germline V gene has CDR1 LGHDT and CDR2 YNNKEL (reference sequence). The ends were cut back, 1 base at V and 6 bases at J, with 10 bases in the middle. The CDR3 is 13 residues long. As DNA, the CDR3 is TGTGCCAGCAGCCAAGCTCGCAGCGGCGAGCAGTACGTC. This codes for CASSQARSGEQYV.

There are many counts of this clonotype. The chain is built from TRBV11-2 and TRBJ2-7; the D is unclear. CDR3 length equals 13 residues. CDR1 and CDR2 (germline): SGHAT, FQNNGV. V lost 5 bases and J 6 bases, leaving 14 bases between the germline ends. CDR3 loop: CASSLPGASEQYV. The CDR3, as DNA: TGTGCCAGCAGCCTCCCAGGAGCAAGCGAGCAGTACGTC.

This clonotype was observed at least ten times. This sequence joins TRBV10-3 and TRBJ2-1; a possible D gene is TRBD1 (5 bases). The germline V gene has CDR1 ENHRY and CDR2 SYGVKD. CDR3 length: 12 amino acids. V gave up 1 base and J gave up 8 bases, with 6 bases separating them. The CDR3 DNA is TGTGCCATCAGTGAGTTAGGGGATGAGCAGTTCTTC. This gives the protein CAISELGDEQFF.

The CDR3 loop is CASSYKTSGIRNEQFF. The CDR3 nucleotides read TGTGCCAGCAGTTACAAGACTAGCGGGATAAGGAATGAGCAGTTCTTC. V usage is TRBV6-5 and J usage is TRBJ2-1; 11 bases line up with TRBD2. The CDR3 loop spans 16 amino acids. The V gene end was trimmed by 2 bases and the J gene end by 7 bases; junction bases not matched to a gene: 7. The germline CDR1 and CDR2 sequences are MNHEY and SVGAGI.

This clonotype has a count of ten or more. The chain is built from TRBV5-1 and TRBJ2-1; the match to TRBD2 covers 14 bases. CDR1 and CDR2 (germline): SGHRS, YFSETQ. With V trimmed by 0 bases and J by 8 bases, 1 base remained unmatched. The CDR3 is made up of 15 amino acids. CDR3 nucleotide sequence: TGCGCCAGCAGCTTGGGACTAGCGGGAGGGGATGAGCAGTTCTTC. Protein product: CASSLGLAGGDEQFF.

This clonotype turned up a few times. V and J are TRBV19 and TRBJ2-1; D may be TRBD1 or TRBD2 (5 bases each). CDR3 size: 16 residues. Germline CDR1 reads LNHDA; CDR2 reads SQIVND (reference sequence). Trimming cost V 5 bases and J 2 bases, with 16 bases left between them. The CDR3 protein is CASSPGGAGPYNEQFF. Written as DNA, the CDR3 is TGTGCCAGTAGTCCGGGTGGGGCGGGCCCCTACAATGAGCAGTTCTTC.

In its sample, this clonotype was seen many times. The chain uses TRBV6-1 and TRBJ2-5; 10 nucleotides line up with TRBD2. Germline lookup yields CDR1 MNHNS and CDR2 SASEGT. V dropped 6 bases and J dropped 5; count of bases not matched to a gene: 6. CDR3 length: 14 amino acids. Here the CDR3 reads CASSLAGVSETQYF. As DNA, the CDR3 is TGTGCCAGCAGCCTAGCGGGAGTTAGCGAGACCCAGTACTTC.

Of note for this clonotype: It may be a read error: a sequence one base away is much more abundant. V usage is TRBV6-6 and J usage is TRBJ1-2; D not certain. CDR3 length: 14 amino acids. The germline gives CDR1 MNHNY, CDR2 SVGAGI (reference sequence). The CDR3 bases are TGTGCCGGCAGTTACTCGATAAGCCTCTATGGCTACACCTTC. This sequence encodes CAGSYSISLYGYTF.